The present TCR beta chain was sequenced within a study of tumor and adjacent non-tumor tissue in lung cancer. The CDR3 contains 15 residues. Per the germline V gene, CDR1 is SGHNT and CDR2 is YENEEA. Trimming removed 5 bases from V and 3 bases from J, with 13 bases in between. The library came from three nested PCR rounds adapted from ARM-PCR protocols. TCRdb itself ran the multiplex PCR reads through MiXCR, one entry per CDR3 protein. The data contain about 110,000 distinct CDR3 sequences, roughly three fifths of them seen just once; the ten biggest clones take up around 17%. RNA was extracted from bulk tissue without any cell sorting. This non-tumor lung sample came from over 3 cm beyond the tumor edge.

The TCR originated in a man aged 55-75 years with non-small cell lung cancer. The chain recombines TRBV11-3 with TRBJ2-2; D remains unclear. Sequences were obtained from distant non-tumor lung tissue. The CDR3: CASSISGIDTGELFF. As DNA, the CDR3 is TGTGCCAGCAGCATATCTGGGATTGACACCGGGGAGCTGTTTTTT.